Below, one TCR beta chain is given with its context. What it binds is unknown. This sample stems from a study of cytomegalovirus exposure and HLA in healthy donors. Whole-study findings and limits: Later analysis identified a missense DCLRE1C variant that was linked to TCR beta V- and J-gene trimming. A later analysis linked fewer than 20,000 TCR beta sequences to HLA alleles at 0.05 false discovery rate. Listed as cytomegalovirus-associated were 170 or so TCR beta chains.

CDR1 is SGHNT, CDR2 YYREEE, per germline (reference sequence). CDR3 size: 15 residues. V lost 1 base to trimming and J lost 6 bases; unmatched junction nucleotides: 7. Amplification used 60 Vbeta primers and 13 Jbeta primers. Sequenced by immunoSEQ multiplex PCR; TCRdb stores in-frame clones only, minus some. This table has about 120,000 clones, nearly 80% appearing once. The material sequenced was PBMCs. This receptor was obtained from a woman aged 25 to 39 in good health and CMV-seropositive. The chain couples TRBV5-4 to TRBJ2-5, with 9 bases aligning to TRBD2. This chain's CDR3 is CASSLSSGGWKTQYF. The CDR3 nucleotides are TGTGCCAGCAGCTTGAGTAGCGGGGGATGGAAGACCCAGTACTTC.